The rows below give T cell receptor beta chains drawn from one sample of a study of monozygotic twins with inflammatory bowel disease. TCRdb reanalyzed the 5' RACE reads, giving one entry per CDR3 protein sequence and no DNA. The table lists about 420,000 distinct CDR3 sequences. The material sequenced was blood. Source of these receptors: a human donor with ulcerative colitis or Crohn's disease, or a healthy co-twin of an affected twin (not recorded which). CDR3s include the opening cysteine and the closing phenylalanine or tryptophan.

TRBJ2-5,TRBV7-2,CASSVRVQETQYF
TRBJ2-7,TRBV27,CASSLSPGLAGYEQYF
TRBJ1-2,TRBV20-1,CSAIGGDSLLNYGYTF
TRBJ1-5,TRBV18,CASSPLNDQPQHF
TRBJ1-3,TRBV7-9,CASSHRDLSSGNTIYF
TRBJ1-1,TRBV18,CASSPRPPGSLGGNTEAFF
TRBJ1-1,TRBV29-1,CSVASGDRRRTEAFF
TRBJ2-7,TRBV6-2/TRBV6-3,CASSAGGVSYEQYF
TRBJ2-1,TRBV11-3,CASSLGTRDVDKQFF
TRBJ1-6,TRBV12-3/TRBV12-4,CASRGGGSNNSPLHF
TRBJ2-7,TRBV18,CASSHTGLAGGGQYEQYF
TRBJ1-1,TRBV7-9,CASSLGGSFPTEAFF
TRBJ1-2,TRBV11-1,CASSLVPQDYGYTF
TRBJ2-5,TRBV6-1,CASRRGAGTGGGKTQYF
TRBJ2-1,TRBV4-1,CASSHALRNEQFF
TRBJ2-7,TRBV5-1,CASSHTSEEQYF
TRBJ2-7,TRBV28,CASSFVAGGAYEQYF
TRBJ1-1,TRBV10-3,CAISDWDTLSGNTEAFF
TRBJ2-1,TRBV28,CASSLFRLARSYNEQFF
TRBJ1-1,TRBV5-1,CASSRLTGGRNTEAFF
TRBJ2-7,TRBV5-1,CASRHGPYEQYF
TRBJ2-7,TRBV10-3,CAISVVAGYEQYF
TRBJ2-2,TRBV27,CASSRTYGNTGELFF
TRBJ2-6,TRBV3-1,CASSPTPIGGSGANVLTF
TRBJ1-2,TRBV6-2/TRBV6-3,CASSPQGRRNYGYTF
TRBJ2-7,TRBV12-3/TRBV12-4,CASSSELVSPEQYF
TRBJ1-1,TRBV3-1,CASSQELVGDTEAFF
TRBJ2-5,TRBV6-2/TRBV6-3,CASSYLGRGQETQYF
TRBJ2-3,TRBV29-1,CSVEAGGGTSTDTQYF
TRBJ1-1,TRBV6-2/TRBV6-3,CASSYSAGNTEAFF
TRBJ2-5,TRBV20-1,CSARRTSGDQETQYF
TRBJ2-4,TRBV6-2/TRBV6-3,CASSHMPGLAKNIQYF
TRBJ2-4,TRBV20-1,CSASRGAGAKNIQYF
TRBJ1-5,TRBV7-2,CASHLPGQPQHF
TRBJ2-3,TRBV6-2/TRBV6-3,CASSWTGGRDTQYF
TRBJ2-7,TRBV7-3,CASSLIRTGGLISYEQYF
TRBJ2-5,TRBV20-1,CSARDQRGGETQYF